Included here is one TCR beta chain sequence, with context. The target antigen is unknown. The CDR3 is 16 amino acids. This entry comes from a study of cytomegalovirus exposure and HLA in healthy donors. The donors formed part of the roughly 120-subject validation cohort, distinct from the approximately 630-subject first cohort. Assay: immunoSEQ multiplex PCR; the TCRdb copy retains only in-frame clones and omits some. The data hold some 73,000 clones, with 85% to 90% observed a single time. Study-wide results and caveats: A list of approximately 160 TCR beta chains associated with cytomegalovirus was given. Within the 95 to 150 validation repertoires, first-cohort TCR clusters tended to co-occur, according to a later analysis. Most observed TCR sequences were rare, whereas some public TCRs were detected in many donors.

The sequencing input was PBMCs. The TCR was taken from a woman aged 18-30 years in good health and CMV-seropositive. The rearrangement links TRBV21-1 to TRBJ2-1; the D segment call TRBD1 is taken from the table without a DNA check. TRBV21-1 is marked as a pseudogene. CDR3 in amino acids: CASTTRYRDSPEEQFF. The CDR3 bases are TGTGCCAGCACCACTCGATACCGGGACAGCCCCGAGGAGCAGTTCTTC.